The sequence of this T cell receptor (beta chain) was determined in a study of shared clonotypes between healthy human individuals. Study overall: Plates per donor: three CD4 naive, three CD4 memory, two CD8 naive, one CD8 memory. Study-wide results and limits: Despite large depth, rarefaction showed incomplete sorted-subset sequencing.

This table comes from immunoSEQ multiplex PCR, and its TCRdb copy is limited to in-frame clones, with some not included. The sample includes about 2 million clones, about 95% of them seen just once. About this clone itself: Its antigen is not known.

Terminally differentiated effector memory CD45RA+ cells were left out of the naive CD8 fraction, which was CD45RO-negative and positively selected for CCR7. All the donors were Caucasian adults who lived in Nashville, Tennessee. The sequence was obtained from a man younger than 30 in good health. Sequencing was carried out using naive CD8+ T cells sorted from blood.

Here the CDR3 reads CASSPGLEYEQYF. The CDR3 nucleotides read TGTGCCAGCAGCCCGGGACTAGAGTACGAGCAGTACTTC. The J gene is TRBJ2-7, the V gene TRBV11-3, with 8 bases lining up with TRBD2. The V gene end was trimmed by 5 bases and the J gene end by 4 bases; junction bases not matched to a gene: 4. Germline V gene data show CDR1 as SGHNT and CDR2 as YENEEA. This CDR3 comprises 13 residues.